This T cell receptor beta chain was observed in a study of cytomegalovirus exposure and HLA in healthy donors. Donors were nominally healthy when sampled, though unrecorded immune exposures were likely. The CDR3 sequence is 13 residues long. Trimming at V came to 8 bases and at J to 2 bases, leaving 4 bases not matched to a gene. Germline values: CDR1 KGHSH, CDR2 LQKENI. Both 60 Vbeta primers and 13 Jbeta primers went into the PCR. Assay: immunoSEQ multiplex PCR; the TCRdb copy retains only in-frame clones and omits some. The table lists 100,000 to 150,000 clones, roughly 75% of them singletons. The sequencing input was PBMCs. This sequence originates from a man aged 25-45 years in good health and CMV-seropositive. J is TRBJ2-5 and V is TRBV18; 8 bases match TRBD2. In nucleotides, the CDR3 is TGTGCCAGCACGAGCGGGGGTCAAGAGACCCAGTACTTC. Translating it yields CASTSGGQETQYF. Drawing the rest from reference TRBV18 and TRBJ2-5, the complete variable domain is NAGVMQNPRHLVRRRGQEARLRCSPMKGHSHVYWYRQLPEEGLKFMVYLQKENIIDESGMPKERFSAEFPKEGPSILRIQQVVRGDSAAYFCASTSGGQETQYFGPGTRLLVL.